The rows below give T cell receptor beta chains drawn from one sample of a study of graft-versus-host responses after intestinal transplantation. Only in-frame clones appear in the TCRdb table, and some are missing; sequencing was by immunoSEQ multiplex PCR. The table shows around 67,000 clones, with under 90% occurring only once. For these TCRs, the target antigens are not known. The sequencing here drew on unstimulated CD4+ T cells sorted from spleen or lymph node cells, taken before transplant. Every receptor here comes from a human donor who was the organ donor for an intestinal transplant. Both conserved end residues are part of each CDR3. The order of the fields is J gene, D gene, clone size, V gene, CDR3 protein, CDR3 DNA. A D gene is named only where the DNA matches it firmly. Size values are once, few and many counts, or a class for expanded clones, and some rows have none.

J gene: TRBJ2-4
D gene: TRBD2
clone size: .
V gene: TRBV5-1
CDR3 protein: CASSRGEGLAKNIQYF
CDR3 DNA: TGCGCCAGCAGCCGCGGGGAGGGTCTTGCCAAAAACATTCAGTACTTC

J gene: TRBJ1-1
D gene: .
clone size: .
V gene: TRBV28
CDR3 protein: CASSLAAGTQHAFF
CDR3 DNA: TGTGCCAGCAGTTTAGCGGCCGGGACACAGCATGCTTTCTTT

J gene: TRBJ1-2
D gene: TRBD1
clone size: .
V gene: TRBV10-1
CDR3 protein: CASTEPPGQGALCYGYTF
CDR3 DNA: TGCGCCAGCACCGAACCCCCGGGACAGGGGGCACTTTGCTATGGCTACACCTTC

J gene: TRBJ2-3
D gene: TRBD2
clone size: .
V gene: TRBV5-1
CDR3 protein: CASSSTSGGGTDTQYF
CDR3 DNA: TGCGCCAGCAGCTCAACTAGCGGGGGGGGAACAGATACGCAGTATTTT

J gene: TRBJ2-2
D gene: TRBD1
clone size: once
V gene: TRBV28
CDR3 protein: CASSSPGQGSITGELFF
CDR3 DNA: TGTGCCAGCAGTTCACCAGGACAGGGTTCCATCACCGGGGAGCTGTTTTTT

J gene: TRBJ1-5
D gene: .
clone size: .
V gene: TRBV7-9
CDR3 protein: CASSPPGSVSNQPQHF
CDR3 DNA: TGTGCCAGCAGCCCCCCGGGGTCAGTTAGCAATCAGCCCCAGCATTTT

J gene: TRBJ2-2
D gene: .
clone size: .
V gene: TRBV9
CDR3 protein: CASSVVQGRTGELFF
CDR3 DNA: TGTGCCAGCAGCGTAGTTCAGGGTAGGACCGGGGAGCTGTTTTTT

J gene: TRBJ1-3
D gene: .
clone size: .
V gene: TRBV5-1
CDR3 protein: CASIILTQRGNTIYF
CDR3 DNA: TGCGCCAGCATAATATTGACTCAGAGGGGAAACACCATATATTTT

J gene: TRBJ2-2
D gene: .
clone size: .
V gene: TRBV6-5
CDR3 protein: CASRIGGGIGELFF
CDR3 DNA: TGTGCCAGCAGGATAGGGGGCGGGATCGGGGAGCTGTTTTTT

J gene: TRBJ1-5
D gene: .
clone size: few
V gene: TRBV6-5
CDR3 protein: CASSYRGSNQPQHF
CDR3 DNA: TGTGCCAGCAGTTACAGGGGGAGCAATCAGCCCCAGCATTTT

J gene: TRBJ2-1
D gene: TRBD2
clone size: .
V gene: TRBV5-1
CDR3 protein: CASSPQTSGGAVYEQFF
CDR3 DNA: TGCGCCAGCAGCCCACAGACTAGCGGGGGGGCCGTGTATGAGCAGTTCTTC

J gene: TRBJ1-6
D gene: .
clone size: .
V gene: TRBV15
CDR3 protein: CATSRDGSSPLHF
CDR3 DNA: TGTGCCACCAGCAGAGATGGCAGTTCACCCCTCCACTTT

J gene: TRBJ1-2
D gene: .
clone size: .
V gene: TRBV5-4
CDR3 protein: CASSTPDSNYGYTF
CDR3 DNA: TGTGCCAGCAGCACACCGGACAGTAACTATGGCTACACCTTC

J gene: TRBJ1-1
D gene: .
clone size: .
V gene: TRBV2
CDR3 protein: CASSVGKANTEAFF
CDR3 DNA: TGTGCCAGCAGTGTGGGCAAGGCGAACACTGAAGCTTTCTTT

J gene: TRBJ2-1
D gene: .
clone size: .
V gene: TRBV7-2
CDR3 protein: CASSLGTGNEQFF
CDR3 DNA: TGTGCCAGCAGCTTAGGAACAGGGAATGAGCAGTTCTTC

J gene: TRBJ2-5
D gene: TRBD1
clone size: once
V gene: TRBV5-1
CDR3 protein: CASSLRTGGEGETQYF
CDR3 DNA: TGCGCCAGCAGCTTAAGGACAGGGGGAGAGGGGGAGACCCAGTACTTC

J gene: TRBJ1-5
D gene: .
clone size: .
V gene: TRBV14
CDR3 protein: CASPFLYNGTQTYYSNQPQHF
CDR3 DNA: TGTGCCAGCCCGTTTCTCTATAACGGGACACAGACTTACTATAGCAATCAGCCCCAGCATTTT

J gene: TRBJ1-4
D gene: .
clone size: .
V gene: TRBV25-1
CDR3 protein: CASSVHASEKLFF
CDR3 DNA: TGTGCCAGCAGTGTCCACGCCAGTGAAAAACTGTTTTTT

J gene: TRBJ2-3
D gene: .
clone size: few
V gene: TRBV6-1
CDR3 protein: CASSGTPLSTDTQYF
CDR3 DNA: TGTGCCAGCAGTGGAACTCCGCTTAGCACAGATACGCAGTATTTT

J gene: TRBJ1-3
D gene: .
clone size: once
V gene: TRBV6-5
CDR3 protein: CASSNIPGRNTIYF
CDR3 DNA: TGTGCCAGCAGTAACATACCAGGGCGAAACACCATATATTTT

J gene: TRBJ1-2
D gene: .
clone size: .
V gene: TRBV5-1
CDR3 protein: CASSLGLDYGYTF
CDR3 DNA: TGCGCCAGCAGCTTGGGGCTGGACTATGGCTACACCTTC

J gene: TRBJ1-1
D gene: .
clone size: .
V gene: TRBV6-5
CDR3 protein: CASSYDRTEAFF
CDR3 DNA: TGTGCCAGCAGTTACGACAGGACGGAAGCTTTCTTT

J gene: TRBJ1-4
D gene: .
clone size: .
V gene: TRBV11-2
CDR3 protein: CASSYRSLTNEKLFF
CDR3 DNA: TGTGCCAGCAGCTACAGATCTCTGACTAATGAAAAACTGTTTTTT

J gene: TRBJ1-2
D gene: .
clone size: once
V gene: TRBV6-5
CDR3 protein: CASTLHVGGYGYTF
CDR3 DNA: TGTGCCAGCACCCTGCACGTAGGGGGCTATGGCTACACCTTC

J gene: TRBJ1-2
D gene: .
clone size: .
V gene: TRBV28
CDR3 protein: CASTEANRSYGYTF
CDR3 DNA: TGTGCCAGCACCGAAGCTAATCGGAGCTATGGCTACACCTTC

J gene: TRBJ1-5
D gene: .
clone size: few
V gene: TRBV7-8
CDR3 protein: CASKLASNQPQHF
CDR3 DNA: TGTGCCAGCAAGTTGGCTAGCAATCAGCCCCAGCATTTT

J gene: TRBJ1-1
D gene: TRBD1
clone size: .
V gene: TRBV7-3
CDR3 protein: CASSARQGAGAEAFF
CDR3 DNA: TGTGCCAGCAGCGCCCGACAGGGGGCCGGCGCTGAAGCTTTCTTT

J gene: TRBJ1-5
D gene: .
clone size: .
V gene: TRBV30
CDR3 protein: CAWSVSGGPSNQPQHF
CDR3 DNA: TGTGCCTGGAGTGTAAGCGGGGGGCCAAGCAATCAGCCCCAGCATTTT

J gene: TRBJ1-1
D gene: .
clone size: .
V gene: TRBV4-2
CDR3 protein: CASSHAGGPYTEAFF
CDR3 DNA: TGTGCCAGCAGCCATGCGGGGGGCCCCTACACTGAAGCTTTCTTT

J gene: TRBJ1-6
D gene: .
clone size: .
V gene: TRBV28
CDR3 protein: CASSSLPGGGVSPLHF
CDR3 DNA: TGTGCCAGCAGTTCACTGCCAGGCGGCGGGGTTTCACCCCTCCACTTT

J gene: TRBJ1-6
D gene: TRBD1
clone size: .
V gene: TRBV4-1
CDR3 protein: CASSQESGQYNSPLHF
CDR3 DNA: TGCGCCAGCAGCCAAGAATCGGGACAGTATAATTCACCCCTCCACTTT

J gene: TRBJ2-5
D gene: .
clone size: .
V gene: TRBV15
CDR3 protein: CATSRDPPTGLETQYF
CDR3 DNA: TGTGCCACCAGCAGAGATCCCCCCACAGGGTTGGAGACCCAGTACTTC

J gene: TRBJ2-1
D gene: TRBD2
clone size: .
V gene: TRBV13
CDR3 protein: CASSYPPLAGTPSSYNEQFF
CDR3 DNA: TGTGCCAGCAGCTACCCCCCACTAGCGGGGACCCCGAGCTCCTACAATGAGCAGTTCTTC

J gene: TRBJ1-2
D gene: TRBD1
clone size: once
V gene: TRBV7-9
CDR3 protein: CASSRRQGDNYGYTF
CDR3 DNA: TGTGCCAGCAGCCGCCGACAGGGGGATAACTATGGCTACACCTTC

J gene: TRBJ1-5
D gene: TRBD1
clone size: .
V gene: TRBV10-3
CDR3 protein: CAISGNKGQGDHSNQPQHF
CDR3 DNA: TGTGCCATCAGTGGGAACAAAGGACAGGGGGACCATAGCAATCAGCCCCAGCATTTT

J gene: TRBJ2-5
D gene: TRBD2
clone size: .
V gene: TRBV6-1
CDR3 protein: CASSGAGLAETQYF
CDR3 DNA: TGTGCCAGCAGTGGAGCGGGACTAGCGGAGACCCAGTACTTC

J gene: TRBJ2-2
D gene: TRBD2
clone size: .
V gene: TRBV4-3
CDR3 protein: CASSQVSASGMNTGELFF
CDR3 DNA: TGCGCCAGCAGCCAAGTTTCGGCTAGCGGGATGAACACCGGGGAGCTGTTTTTT

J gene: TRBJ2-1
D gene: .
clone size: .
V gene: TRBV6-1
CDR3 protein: CASSRTGNNEQFF
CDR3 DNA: TGTGCCAGCAGTCGCACAGGGAATAATGAGCAGTTCTTC

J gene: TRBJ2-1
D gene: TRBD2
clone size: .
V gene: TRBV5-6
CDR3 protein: CASSDHTSGGYNEQFF
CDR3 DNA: TGTGCCAGCAGCGACCACACTAGCGGGGGGTACAATGAGCAGTTCTTC

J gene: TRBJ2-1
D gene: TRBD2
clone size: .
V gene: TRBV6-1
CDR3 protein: CASSASTSSGEQFF
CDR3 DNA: TGTGCCAGCAGCGCTTCTACCTCTAGCGGGGAGCAGTTCTTC

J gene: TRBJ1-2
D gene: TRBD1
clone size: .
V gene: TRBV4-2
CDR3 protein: CASSWTGDNYGYTF
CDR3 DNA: TGTGCCAGCAGCTGGACAGGGGATAACTATGGCTACACCTTC

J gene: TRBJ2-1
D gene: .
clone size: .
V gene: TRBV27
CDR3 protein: CASSSPGKGSPLSYNEQFF
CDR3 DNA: TGTGCCAGCAGTTCCCCAGGGAAAGGTAGCCCCCTCTCCTACAATGAGCAGTTCTTC

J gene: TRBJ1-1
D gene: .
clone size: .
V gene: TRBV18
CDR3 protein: CASSYIFRGTEAFF
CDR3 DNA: TGTGCCAGCTCCTACATCTTCCGGGGCACTGAAGCTTTCTTT

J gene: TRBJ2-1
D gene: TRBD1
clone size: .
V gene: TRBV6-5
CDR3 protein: CASSLTGNNEQFF
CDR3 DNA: TGTGCCAGCAGTTTGACAGGGAACAATGAGCAGTTCTTC

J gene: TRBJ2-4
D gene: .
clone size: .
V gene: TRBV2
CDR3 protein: CASRSGVYIQYF
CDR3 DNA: TGTGCCAGCAGGAGCGGTGTGTACATTCAGTACTTC

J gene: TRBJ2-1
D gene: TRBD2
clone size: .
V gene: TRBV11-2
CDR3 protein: CASSPNGGASYHEQFF
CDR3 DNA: TGTGCCAGCAGCCCCAACGGGGGGGCTAGTTATCATGAGCAGTTCTTC

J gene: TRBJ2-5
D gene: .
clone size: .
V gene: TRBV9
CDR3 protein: CASSLEGEETQYF
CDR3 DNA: TGTGCCAGCAGCCTTGAGGGAGAAGAGACCCAGTACTTC

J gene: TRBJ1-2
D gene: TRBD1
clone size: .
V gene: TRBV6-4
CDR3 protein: CASSDFQGGVNGYTF
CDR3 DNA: TGTGCCAGCAGTGACTTTCAAGGGGGCGTGAATGGCTACACCTTC

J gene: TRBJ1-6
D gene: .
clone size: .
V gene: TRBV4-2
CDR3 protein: CASRPTGQRNSPLHF
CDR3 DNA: TGTGCCAGCAGGCCGACGGGACAACGAAATTCACCCCTCCACTTT

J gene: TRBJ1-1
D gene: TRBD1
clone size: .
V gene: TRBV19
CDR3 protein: CASQGQLNTEAFF
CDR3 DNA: TGTGCCAGTCAGGGACAGCTGAACACTGAAGCTTTCTTT

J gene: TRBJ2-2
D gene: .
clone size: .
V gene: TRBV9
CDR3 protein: CASSVLGGVTGELFF
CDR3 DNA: TGTGCCAGCAGCGTCTTGGGAGGAGTAACCGGGGAGCTGTTTTTT

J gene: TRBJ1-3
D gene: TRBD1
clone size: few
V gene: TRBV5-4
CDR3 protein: CARTKQGTSGNTIYF
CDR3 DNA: TGTGCCAGGACGAAACAGGGGACCTCTGGAAACACCATATATTTT

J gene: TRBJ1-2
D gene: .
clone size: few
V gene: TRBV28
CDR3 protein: CASSPGGYGYTF
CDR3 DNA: TGTGCCAGCAGCCCCGGCGGCTATGGCTACACCTTC

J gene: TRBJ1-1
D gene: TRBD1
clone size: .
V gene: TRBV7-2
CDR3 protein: CASSFSGGSGSTEAFF
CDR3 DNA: TGTGCCAGCAGCTTTTCAGGGGGAAGTGGGAGCACTGAAGCTTTCTTT

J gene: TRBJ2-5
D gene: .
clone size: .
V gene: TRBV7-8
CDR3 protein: CASSLGPGIQETQYF
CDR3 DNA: TGTGCCAGCAGCTTAGGTCCAGGGATCCAAGAGACCCAGTACTTC

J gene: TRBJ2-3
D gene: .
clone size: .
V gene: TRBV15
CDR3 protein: CATSSDPGRGAQYF
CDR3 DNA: TGTGCCACCAGCAGTGACCCTGGCAGGGGAGCGCAGTATTTT

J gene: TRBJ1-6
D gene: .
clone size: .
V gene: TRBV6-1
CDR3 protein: CASSGELRSPLHF
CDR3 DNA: TGTGCCAGCAGTGGAGAACTCCGCTCACCCCTCCACTTT